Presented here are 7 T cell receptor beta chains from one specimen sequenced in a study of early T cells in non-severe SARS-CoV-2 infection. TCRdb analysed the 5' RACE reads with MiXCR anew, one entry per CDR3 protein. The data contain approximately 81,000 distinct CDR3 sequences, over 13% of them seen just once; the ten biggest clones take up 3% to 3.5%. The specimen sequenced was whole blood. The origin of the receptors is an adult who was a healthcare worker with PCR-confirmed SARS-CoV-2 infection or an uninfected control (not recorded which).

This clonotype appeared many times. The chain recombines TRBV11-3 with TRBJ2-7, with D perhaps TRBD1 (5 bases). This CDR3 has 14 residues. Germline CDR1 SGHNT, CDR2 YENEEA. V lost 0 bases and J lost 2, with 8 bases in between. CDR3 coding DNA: TGTGCCAGCAGCTTAGATCTGACAGCCTACGAGCAGTACTTC. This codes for CASSLDLTAYEQYF.

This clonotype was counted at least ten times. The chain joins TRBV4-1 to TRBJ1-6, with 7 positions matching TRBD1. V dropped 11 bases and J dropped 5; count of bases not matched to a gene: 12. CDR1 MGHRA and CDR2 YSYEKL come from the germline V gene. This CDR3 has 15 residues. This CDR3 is CASSPDRENNSPLHF. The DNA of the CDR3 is TGCGCCTCCAGCCCCGACAGGGAAAATAATTCACCCCTCCACTTT.

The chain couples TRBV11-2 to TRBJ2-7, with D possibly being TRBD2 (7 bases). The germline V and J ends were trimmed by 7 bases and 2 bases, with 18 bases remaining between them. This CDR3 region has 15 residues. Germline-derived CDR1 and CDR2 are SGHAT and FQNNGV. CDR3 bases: TGTGCCAGCACGTGGGGAGGGGGGATTGCCTACGAGCAGTACTTC. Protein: CASTWGGGIAYEQYF.

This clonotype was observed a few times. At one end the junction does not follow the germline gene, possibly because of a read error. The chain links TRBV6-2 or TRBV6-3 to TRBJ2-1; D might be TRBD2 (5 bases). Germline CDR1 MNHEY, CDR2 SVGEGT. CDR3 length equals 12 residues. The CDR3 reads CASSQERPPPVF. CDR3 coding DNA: TGTGCCAGCAGCCAGGAGCGGCCACCCCCTGTCTTC.

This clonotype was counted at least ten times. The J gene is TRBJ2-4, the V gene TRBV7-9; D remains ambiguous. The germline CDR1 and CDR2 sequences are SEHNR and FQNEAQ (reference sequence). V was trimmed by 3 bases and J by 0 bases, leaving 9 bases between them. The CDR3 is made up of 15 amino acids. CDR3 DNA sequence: TGTGCCAGCAGCTTGACTGAATCAGCCAAAAACATTCAGTACTTC. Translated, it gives CASSLTESAKNIQYF.

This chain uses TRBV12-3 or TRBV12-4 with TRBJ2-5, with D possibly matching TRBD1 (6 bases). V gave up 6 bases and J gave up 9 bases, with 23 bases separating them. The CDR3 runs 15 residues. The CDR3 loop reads CASSPQGVPLGAQYF. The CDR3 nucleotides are TGTGCCAGCAGCCCACAGGGCGTTCCTTTGGGCGCCCAGTACTTC.

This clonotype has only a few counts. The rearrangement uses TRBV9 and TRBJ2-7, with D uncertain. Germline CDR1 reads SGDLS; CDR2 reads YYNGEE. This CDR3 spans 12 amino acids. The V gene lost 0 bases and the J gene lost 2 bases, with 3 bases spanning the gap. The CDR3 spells CASSVDPYEQYF. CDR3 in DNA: TGTGCCAGCAGCGTAGACCCCTACGAGCAGTACTTC.